Below, 21 T cell receptor beta chains from the same sample are listed, as sequenced in a study of response to subunit inactivated influenza vaccine. In TCRdb, the RT-PCR reads were re-called with MiXCR into one record per CDR3 protein. This repertoire shows 430,000 or so distinct CDR3 sequences, approximately 11% found once; its top ten account for around 12%. The sequencing here drew on PBMCs from blood, taken roughly 48 days after vaccination. These receptors were collected from a man aged 45 to 65 who received an inactivated influenza vaccine.

This clonotype showed up many times. The chain uses TRBV7-9 and TRBJ2-1, with D uncertain. CDR1 SEHNR and CDR2 FQNEAQ come from the germline V gene (reference sequence). The length of the CDR3 is 16 residues. V was cut by 5 bases and J by 1 base, with 15 bases left in between. CDR3 amino acids: CASSDRPQQSYNEQFF. In nucleotides, the CDR3 is TGTGCCAGCAGCGATAGGCCCCAGCAGTCCTACAATGAGCAGTTCTTC.

This chain uses TRBV7-2 with TRBJ2-7, with D perhaps matching TRBD1 (6 bases). Germline V lookup: CDR1 SGHTA, CDR2 FQGNSA. V was trimmed by 3 bases and J by 6 bases, leaving 12 bases between them. The CDR3 runs 13 residues. CDR3 nucleotide sequence: TGTGCCAGCAGCTTCTACAGGGCCCGCGAGCAGTACTTC. This gives the protein CASSFYRAREQYF.

J is TRBJ2-5 and V is TRBV5-1; 10 nucleotides line up with TRBD1. J was trimmed by 4 bases and V by 4 bases; bases with no gene match: 13. CDR1 and CDR2 (germline): SGHRS, YFSETQ. This CDR3 has 17 amino acids. In DNA form, the CDR3 reads TGCGCCAGCAGCCTTGGGGTATGGGACAGGGGTCTAGAGACCCAGTACTTC. It is translated as CASSLGVWDRGLETQYF. Full variable domain (rest looked up from reference TRBV5-1 and TRBJ2-5): KAGVTQTPRYLIKTRGQQVTLSCSPISGHRSVSWYQQTPGQGLQFLFEYFSETQRNKGNFPGRFSGRQFSNSRSEMNVSTLELGDSALYLCASSLGVWDRGLETQYFGPGTRLLVL.

V usage is TRBV25-1 and J usage is TRBJ2-1, with D hard to call. The V gene's germline CDR1 is MGHDK and CDR2 SYGVNS. V was trimmed by 8 bases and J by 2 bases, leaving 10 bases between them. The CDR3 length is 13 residues. CDR3 coding DNA: TGTGCCAGCGACGATGTACCCTACAATGAGCAGTTCTTC. Protein product: CASDDVPYNEQFF.

V and J are TRBV11-3 and TRBJ2-7; TRBD2 agrees at 9 bases. Germline trimming cut 2 bases from V and 2 bases from J; bases unmatched to any gene: 4. The CDR3 totals 15 residues. Per the germline V gene, CDR1 is SGHNT and CDR2 is YENEEA. CDR3 region: CASSLSGGGAYEQYF. The CDR3 DNA reads TGTGCCAGCAGCTTAAGTGGCGGGGGGGCCTACGAGCAGTACTTC.

This clonotype was observed a few times. The chain carries TRBV7-8 and TRBJ1-2; D is possibly TRBD1 (6 bases). Germline values: CDR1 SGHVS, CDR2 FQNEAQ. V lost 1 base to trimming and J lost 4 bases, with 10 bases between them. The CDR3 runs 14 residues. For the CDR3, the DNA is TGTGCCAGCAGCTTAGAGGGACACGGCTATGGCTACACCTTC. Translation: CASSLEGHGYGYTF.

The V gene is TRBV6-1, the J gene TRBJ2-7; 8 bases are a match to TRBD1. This CDR3 has 13 amino acids. Per germline, CDR1 MNHNS and CDR2 SASEGT. V was clipped by 7 bases and J by 9 bases; unmatched bases: 11. The CDR3 here is CASMTGASLGQYF. The CDR3 region has the DNA TGTGCCAGCATGACAGGGGCGAGCCTCGGGCAGTACTTC.

The chain combines TRBV5-1 with TRBJ2-2; D assignment may be TRBD1 or TRBD2 (6 bases each). The V and J ends lost 0 bases and 6 bases respectively, with 12 bases between them. The CDR3 totals 15 residues. CDR1 and CDR2 from the germline V gene are SGHRS and YFSETQ. The CDR3 loop is CASSLDAGEAGELFF. Written as DNA, the CDR3 is TGCGCCAGCAGCTTGGATGCAGGGGAGGCCGGGGAGCTGTTTTTT. The whole variable domain, filled in from reference TRBV5-1 and TRBJ2-2, reads KAGVTQTPRYLIKTRGQQVTLSCSPISGHRSVSWYQQTPGQGLQFLFEYFSETQRNKGNFPGRFSGRQFSNSRSEMNVSTLELGDSALYLCASSLDAGEAGELFFGEGSRLTVL.

There are a few counts of this clonotype. The rearrangement uses TRBV5-5 and TRBJ2-7; TRBD2 might be the D (5 bases). There are 15 residues in the CDR3. In germline, CDR1 is SGHKS, CDR2 YYEKEE (reference sequence). Trimming cost V 4 bases and J 1 base, with 15 bases left between them. The CDR3, as DNA: TGTGCCAGCAGCCTAGCCGACACCTCTTCCTACGAGCAGTACTTC. It yields the protein CASSLADTSSYEQYF.

This clonotype was seen repeatedly, ten times or more. This chain joins TRBV28 and TRBJ1-1, with 7 bases fitting TRBD1. The CDR3 has 15 residues. With V trimmed by 3 bases and J by 1 base, 5 bases remained unmatched. Germline lookup yields CDR1 MDHEN and CDR2 SYDVKM. The CDR3, as DNA: TGTGCCAGCAGTTTGTTAGACAGGGCGAACACTGAAGCTTTCTTT. It translates to CASSLLDRANTEAFF.

The rearrangement links TRBV12-3 or TRBV12-4 to TRBJ2-3; tentative D call: TRBD1 (6 bases). Trimming shortened V by 6 bases and J by 0 bases, and 13 bases separated the two germline ends. This CDR3 region has 15 residues. The CDR3 coding sequence is TGTGCCAGCAGCCCGGACAGTACTAGCACAGATACGCAGTATTTT. Protein sequence: CASSPDSTSTDTQYF.

The V and J genes are TRBV6-2 or TRBV6-3 and TRBJ1-4; 8 positions match TRBD1. Trimming removed 8 bases from V and 7 bases from J; junction bases left unmatched: 6. This CDR3 comprises 13 residues. Germline V gene lookup returns CDR1 MNHEY and CDR2 SVGEGT. The CDR3 protein is CASVDRGSEKLFF. The CDR3 DNA is TGTGCCAGCGTCGACAGGGGAAGTGAAAAACTGTTTTTT.

This clonotype was detected a few times. V and J are TRBV28 and TRBJ2-5; a possible D gene is TRBD1 (6 bases). The CDR3 sequence is 13 residues long. V gave up 11 bases and J gave up 2 bases, with 15 bases separating them. CDR1 MDHEN and CDR2 SYDVKM come from the germline V gene. Written as DNA, the CDR3 is TGTGCCGCTGTAGGGGGAGTACAAGAGACCCAGTACTTC. The encoded protein is CAAVGGVQETQYF.

The rearrangement joins TRBV12-3 or TRBV12-4 to TRBJ2-6, with 7 bases aligning to TRBD1. The CDR3 runs to 16 residues. V was pared by 5 bases and J by 2 bases, with 6 bases of the junction left unmatched. CDR3 sequence reads: CASSPTGQAGANVLTF. For the CDR3, the DNA is TGTGCCAGCAGTCCCACTGGACAGGCTGGGGCCAACGTCCTGACTTTC.

The chain links TRBV7-9 to TRBJ2-7, with D unresolved. Germline-derived CDR1 and CDR2 are SEHNR and FQNEAQ (reference sequence). The ends were cut back, 5 bases at V and 4 bases at J, with 12 bases in the middle. CDR3 size: 13 residues. The CDR3 DNA reads as TGTGCCAGCAGCCCGAACCAGGTTTACGAGCAGTACTTC. This gives the protein CASSPNQVYEQYF. Filled out from reference TRBV7-9 and TRBJ2-7, the complete variable domain reads DTGVSQNPRHKITKRGQNVTFRCDPISEHNRLYWYRQTLGQGPEFLTYFQNEAQLEKSRLLSDRFSAERPKGSFSTLEIQRTEQGDSAMYLCASSPNQVYEQYFGPGTRLTVT.

V usage is TRBV30 and J usage is TRBJ2-1, with 12 bases fitting TRBD2. The ends lost 8 bases at V and 9 bases at J; junction bases unmatched: 14. Germline loops: CDR1 GTSNPN, CDR2 SVGIG (reference sequence). This CDR3 has 15 amino acids. CDR3 nucleotides: TGTGCCGTGAAGCAGTCTAGCGGGGGGGCCTTTGAGCAGTTCTTC. Translation: CAVKQSSGGAFEQFF.

The chain links TRBV4-3 to TRBJ2-3; TRBD2 matches 7 bases. The ends lost 0 bases at V and 1 base at J; junction bases unmatched: 1. The CDR3 totals 15 residues. From germline, CDR1 is LGHNA and CDR2 YSLEER. The CDR3 protein is CASSQDAGGTDTQYF. The DNA of the CDR3 is TGCGCCAGCAGCCAAGACGCGGGGGGCACAGATACGCAGTATTTT.

In this sample, this clonotype turned up a few times. The chain carries TRBV28 and TRBJ2-5, with 8 bases aligning to TRBD1. This CDR3 is built from 16 residues. Germline V gene data show CDR1 as MDHEN and CDR2 as SYDVKM. V lost 1 base and J lost 2; bases outside the gene matches: 6. The CDR3 sequence: CASSLYRRQGQETQYF. Written as DNA, the CDR3 is TGTGCCAGCAGTTTATACCGTCGACAGGGGCAAGAGACCCAGTACTTC.

The V gene is TRBV13, the J gene TRBJ2-2, with 8 bases identical to TRBD2. This CDR3 spans 16 amino acids. With V trimmed by 4 bases and J by 5 bases, 9 bases remained unmatched. Germline V gene lookup returns CDR1 PRHDT and CDR2 FYEKMQ (reference sequence). The CDR3 region is CASSSNSGISTGELFF. The CDR3 bases are TGTGCCAGCAGCTCGAATAGCGGGATCTCGACCGGGGAGCTGTTTTTT.

The rearrangement joins TRBV12-3 or TRBV12-4 to TRBJ2-7, with a tentative D call TRBD1 (6 bases). The CDR3 covers 13 residues. The germline V and J ends were trimmed by 6 bases and 2 bases, with 11 bases remaining between them. The CDR3 sequence is CASRPGTTYEQYF. CDR3 sequence (DNA): TGTGCCAGCAGACCCGGGACAACCTACGAGCAGTACTTC.

This clonotype was seen ten or more times. The chain uses TRBV15 and TRBJ2-5, with TRBD2 matching 7 bases. This CDR3 comprises 14 residues. J was trimmed by 1 base and V by 3 bases; bases with no gene match: 2. Germline CDR1 reads LNHNV; CDR2 reads YYDKDF (reference sequence). This CDR3 is CATSSAGVQETQYF. The CDR3, as DNA: TGTGCCACCAGCAGCGCGGGAGTCCAAGAGACCCAGTACTTC.